Here is one T cell receptor beta chain with its context. Looked up from germline, CDR1 is SQVTM and CDR2 is ANQGSEA. The CDR3 extends over 12 amino acids. Between the trimmed V and J ends, which lost 3 bases and 5 bases, there was a span of 10 bases. This record comes from a study of blood T cell repertoires in COVID-19. Overall study context: COVID-19 samples, acute and convalescent, were from the United States, Italy and Spain. PBMCs, B-cell-depleted T cells, or T cells provided the cDNA or gDNA that made up the material.

As handled by the study authors: Using reference gene primer amplification, nucleated cell counts were estimated. Data came from immunoSEQ multiplex PCR; TCRdb stores just in-frame clones and leaves some out. V and J calls plus clone size are reproduced from that table; the DNA served to infer D and trimming. The sample yields tens of thousands of clones, roughly 70% seen once. The sequenced material came from peripheral blood. The source is a woman in her 70s with acute or convalescent COVID-19. The rearrangement links TRBV29-1 to TRBJ1-1; unclear D gene. The CDR3 loop is CSVENGDTEAFF. The CDR3 DNA reads TGCAGCGTTGAGAACGGGGATACTGAAGCTTTCTTT.